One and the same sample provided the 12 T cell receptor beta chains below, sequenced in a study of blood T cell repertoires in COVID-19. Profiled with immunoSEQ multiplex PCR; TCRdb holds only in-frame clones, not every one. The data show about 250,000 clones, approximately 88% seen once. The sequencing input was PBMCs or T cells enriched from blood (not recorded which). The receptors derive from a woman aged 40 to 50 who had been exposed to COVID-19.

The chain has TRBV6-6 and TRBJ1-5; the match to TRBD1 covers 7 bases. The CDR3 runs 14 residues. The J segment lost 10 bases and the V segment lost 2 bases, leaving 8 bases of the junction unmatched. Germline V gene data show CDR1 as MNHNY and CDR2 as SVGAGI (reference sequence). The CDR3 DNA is TGTGCCAGCAGTTACGGAGGGGGCGGTAATCCCCAGCATTTT. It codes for CASSYGGGGNPQHF.

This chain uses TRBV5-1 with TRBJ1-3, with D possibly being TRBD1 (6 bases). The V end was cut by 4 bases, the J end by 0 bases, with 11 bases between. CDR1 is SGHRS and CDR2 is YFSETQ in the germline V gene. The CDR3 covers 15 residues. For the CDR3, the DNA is TGCGCCAGCAGCAGCGGACAGTTCTCTGGAAACACCATATATTTT. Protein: CASSSGQFSGNTIYF.

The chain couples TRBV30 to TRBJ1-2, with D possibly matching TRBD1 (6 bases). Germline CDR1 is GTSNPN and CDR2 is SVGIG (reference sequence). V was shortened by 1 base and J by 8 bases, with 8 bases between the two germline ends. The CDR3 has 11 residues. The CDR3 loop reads CAWSATGGYTF. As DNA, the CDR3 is TGTGCCTGGAGTGCGACAGGCGGCTACACCTTC.

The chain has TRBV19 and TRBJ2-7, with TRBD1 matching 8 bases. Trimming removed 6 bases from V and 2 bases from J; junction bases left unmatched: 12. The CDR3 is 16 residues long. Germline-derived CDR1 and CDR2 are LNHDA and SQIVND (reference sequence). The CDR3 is CASRGPMTGDAYEQYF. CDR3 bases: TGTGCCAGTAGGGGACCAATGACAGGGGACGCCTACGAGCAGTACTTC.

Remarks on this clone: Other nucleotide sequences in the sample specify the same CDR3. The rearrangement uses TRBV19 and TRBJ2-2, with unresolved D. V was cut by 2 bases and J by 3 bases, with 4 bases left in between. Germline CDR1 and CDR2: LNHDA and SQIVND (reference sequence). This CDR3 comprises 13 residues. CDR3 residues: CASSIPYTGELFF. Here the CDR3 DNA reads TGTGCCAGTAGTATACCCTACACCGGGGAGCTGTTTTTT.

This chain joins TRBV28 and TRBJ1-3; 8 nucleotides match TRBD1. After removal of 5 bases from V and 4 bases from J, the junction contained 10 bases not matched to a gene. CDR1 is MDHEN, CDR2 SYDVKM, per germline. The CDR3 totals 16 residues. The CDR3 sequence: CASSPADRATGNTIYF. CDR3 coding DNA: TGTGCCAGCAGTCCCGCGGACAGGGCTACCGGAAACACCATATATTTT. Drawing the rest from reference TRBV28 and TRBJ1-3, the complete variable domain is DVKVTQSSRYLVKRTGEKVFLECVQDMDHENMFWYRQDPGLGLRLIYFSYDVKMKEKGDIPEGYSVSREKKERFSLILESASTNQTSMYLCASSPADRATGNTIYFGEGSWLTVV.

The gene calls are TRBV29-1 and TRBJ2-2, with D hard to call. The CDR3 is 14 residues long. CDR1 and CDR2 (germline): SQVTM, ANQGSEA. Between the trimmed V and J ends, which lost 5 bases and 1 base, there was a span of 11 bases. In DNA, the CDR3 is TGCAGCGTTATCCTAACTCAGAACACCGGGGAGCTGTTTTTT. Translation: CSVILTQNTGELFF.

The CDR3 coding sequence is TGTGCCAGCAGCCCTGGGGCCCGCTCTGGGGCCAACGTCCTGACTTTC. It yields the protein CASSPGARSGANVLTF. The V and J genes are TRBV7-9 and TRBJ2-6; TRBD1 might be the D (5 bases). The germline V gene has CDR1 SEHNR and CDR2 FQNEAQ (reference sequence). This CDR3 is 16 amino acids long. V lost 5 bases and J 0 bases, leaving 11 bases between the germline ends.

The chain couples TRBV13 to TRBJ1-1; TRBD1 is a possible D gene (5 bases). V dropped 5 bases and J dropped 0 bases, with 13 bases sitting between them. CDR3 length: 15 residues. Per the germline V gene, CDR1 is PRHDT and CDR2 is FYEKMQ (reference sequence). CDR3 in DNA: TGTGCCAGCAGCCGGCCGGCAGGGCTGAACACTGAAGCTTTCTTT. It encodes CASSRPAGLNTEAFF.

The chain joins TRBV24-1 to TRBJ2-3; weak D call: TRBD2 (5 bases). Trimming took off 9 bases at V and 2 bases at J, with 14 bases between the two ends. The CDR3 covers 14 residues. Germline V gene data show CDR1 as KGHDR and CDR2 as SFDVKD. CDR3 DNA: TGTGCCACCTCGCAGTCCGGACTCACAGATACGCAGTATTTT. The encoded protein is CATSQSGLTDTQYF.

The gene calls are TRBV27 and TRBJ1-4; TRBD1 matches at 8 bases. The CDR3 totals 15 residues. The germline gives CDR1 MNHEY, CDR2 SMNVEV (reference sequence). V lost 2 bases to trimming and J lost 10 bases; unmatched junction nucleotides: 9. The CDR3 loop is CASSLAQGASGKLFF. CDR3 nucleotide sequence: TGTGCCAGCAGTTTAGCCCAGGGGGCCTCAGGAAAACTGTTTTTT.

The CDR3 is CASSSQGAENEKLFF. The CDR3 bases are TGTGCCAGCAGTTCTCAGGGGGCTGAGAATGAAAAACTGTTTTTT. The V and J genes are TRBV6-5 and TRBJ1-4, with 8 nucleotides matching TRBD1. J lost 5 bases, V lost 4 bases, and 6 bases had no gene match. The length of the CDR3 is 15 residues. CDR1 and CDR2 from the germline V gene are MNHEY and SVGAGI.